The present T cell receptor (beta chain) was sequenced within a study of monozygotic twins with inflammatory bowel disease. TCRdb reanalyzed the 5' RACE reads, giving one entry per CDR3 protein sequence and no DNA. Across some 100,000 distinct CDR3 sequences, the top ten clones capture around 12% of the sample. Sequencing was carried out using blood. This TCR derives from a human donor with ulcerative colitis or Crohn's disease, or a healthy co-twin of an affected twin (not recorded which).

Here the CDR3 reads CASSLGGRATDTQYF. The chain uses TRBV7-2 and TRBJ2-3; lacking DNA, the TRBD2 call made by TCRdb goes unchecked. Germline loops: CDR1 SGHTA, CDR2 FQGNSA. The CDR3 consists of 15 residues.